This entry describes one TCR beta chain. Antigen: not known. This entry belongs to a study of CD8+ T cells in alopecia areata. Extracted RNA was reverse transcribed into cDNA, the sequencing template. The data were produced by immunoSEQ multiplex PCR, yet TCRdb's version contains in-frame clones alone and is incomplete. The table includes about 110,000 clones, about 60% detected once. Collected material from alopecia areata patients comprised lesional scalp punch biopsies and peripheral blood. The study's findings and limits: Higher clonality and more expanded CD8+ clones appeared in lesional than normal scalp. Sequencing of scalp samples also captures resident alphabeta T cells of normal skin.

V was trimmed by 3 bases and J by 6 bases, leaving 12 bases between them. The CDR3 runs 14 residues. CDR1 PRHDT and CDR2 FYEKMQ come from the germline V gene (reference sequence). Input material: NKG2D-low CD8+ T cells sorted from blood. This TCR was sampled from a human donor with alopecia areata. The rearrangement uses TRBV13 and TRBJ2-4; TRBD2 might be the D (5 bases). This chain's CDR3 is CASSFGSEGNIQYF. For the CDR3, the DNA is TGTGCCAGCAGCTTTGGATCCGAGGGAAACATTCAGTACTTC.